This T cell receptor (beta chain) emerged from a study of glioma-infiltrating T cells after dendritic cell vaccination (TCRdb year 2016). With regard to the full study: The cohort comprised approximately 15 glioblastoma patients from Phase I and II dendritic cell vaccination trials, 9 newly diagnosed and 6 with recurrent disease. Patients received autologous tumor lysate-pulsed dendritic cell vaccination between about 2003 and 2013. To make the vaccine, monocyte-derived dendritic cells were cultured for about seven days with IL-4 and GM-CSF and then pulsed overnight with autologous tumor lysate. Patients received three intradermal dendritic cell vaccine injections at biweekly intervals in the arm below the axilla. Deep sequencing of TCR beta CDR3 regions was used to quantify tumor-infiltrating lymphocyte content and compare tumor and blood repertoires in dendritic cell-vaccinated glioblastoma patients. Survival after dendritic cell vaccination was correlated with TCR sequencing metrics such as TIL content and the overlap between tumor and blood repertoires.

The time point label here, explained by the study, means: after dendritic cell vaccination, including at tumor progression/relapse. Patients were selected for having adequate residual fresh-frozen tumor tissue and more than two years of available survival data. None of the glioblastoma patients carried an isocitrate dehydrogenase mutation, although molecular status otherwise varied. PBMC were collected before vaccination, two weeks after the third vaccination, and at tumor progression when it occurred. The Qiagen DNeasy Blood extraction Kit was used to extract genomic DNA. Using the immunoSEQ assay, TCRB CDR3 regions were amplified from 2 micrograms of genomic DNA, or from all available DNA when less than that was on hand. For multiplex PCR, 60 forward primers for TCR V beta segments and 13 reverse primers for J beta segments were used. To estimate the number of reads per starting template, synthetic control templates were added to each sample at limiting dilution. Reads of 87 bp were generated by sequencing on the Illumina HiSeq System. The paper's data handling went like this. PCR and sequencing errors were removed by a nearest neighbor algorithm that merged closely related sequences. TCR overlap was defined as the percentage of unique tumor TCR beta sequences that were also found in the peripheral blood of the same patient. Entries here come from immuneACCESS through TCRdb and include only in-frame sequences with V and J called. Some clones fail to appear in such tables; in the studies checked, an unresolved V gene covers under half of the shortfall, and the cause of the remainder is unknown. V and J calls and clone size come straight from that table; D and trimming were deduced from the DNA. This sample has around 78,000 clones in its table, and around 86% of those were observed once. The ten largest make up about 2.2% of the sample.

Results the study describes overall, beyond this receptor: The cohort was small and heterogeneous, with few patients having full blood and tumor sets and even fewer initial-recurrent tumor pairs. The three-group TCR overlap response model was characterized as speculative, and prospective validation of the model was stated to be required. After dendritic cell vaccination, a higher estimated pretreatment TIL content predicted longer time to progression and longer overall survival. No direct relationship between TCR clonality and survival was found, suggesting a diverse polyclonal response may matter.

On this clone: Its antigen specificity is not known. Base qualities are not at hand, and no much larger clone is one base apart.

CDR1 SGHRS and CDR2 YFSETQ are derived from the germline V gene. The CDR3 runs 15 residues from the cysteine to the phenylalanine. The DNA shown is the 45-base CDR3, in frame from base 1. From V the trimming removes 4 bases and from J it removes 4 bases, while the gene matches leave 10 bases of the junction unaccounted for. This receptor was taken from a human donor with glioblastoma. The receptor chain draws on TRBV5-1 and TRBJ1-2, with 7 central nucleotides matching TRBD1. The input for sequencing was blood, taken after dendritic cell vaccination. CDR3 region: CASSPSGQGVYGYTF. The DNA reads as follows: TGCGCCAGCAGCCCGAGTGGGCAGGGGGTCTATGGCTACACCTTC.